The next 25 T cell receptor beta chains were all read from a single sample in a study of CD8 T cells in Susac syndrome. It was with random hexamers that about 0.45 to 1 ug RNA was reverse transcribed. TCRdb passed the immunoSEQ multiplex PCR reads through MiXCR, listing each CDR3 protein once. The table shows some 200,000 distinct CDR3 sequences, with about 95% occurring only once. Sequenced input: CD4+ T cells from PBMCs. Source of these receptors: a human donor in good health.

This chain joins TRBV5-1 and TRBJ1-2; D gene uncertain. The CDR3 length is 14 residues. Trimming pared 0 bases from V and 5 bases from J, leaving 11 bases between. Germline V CDR1 and CDR2: SGHRS, YFSETQ. The CDR3 is CASSLAATDYGYTF. The DNA for the CDR3 is TGCGCCAGCAGCTTGGCCGCGACGGATTATGGCTACACCTTC.

The gene calls are TRBV20-1 and TRBJ2-7, with D unclear. CDR3 length equals 14 residues. In germline, CDR1 is DFQATT, CDR2 SNEGSKA (reference sequence). V was pared by 4 bases and J by 4 bases, with 17 bases between. The CDR3 bases are TGCAGTGCTATTCGTGCGGTTCGCCGGTACGAGCAGTACTTC. Translation gives CSAIRAVRRYEQYF.

This chain connects TRBV13 to TRBJ2-1, with 10 bases lining up with TRBD2. Per germline, CDR1 PRHDT and CDR2 FYEKMQ (reference sequence). V lost 6 bases to trimming and J lost 3 bases; unmatched junction nucleotides: 5. The CDR3 is made up of 15 amino acids. The CDR3 region is CASSRTSGNYNEQFF. The CDR3 nucleotides read TGTGCCAGCAGTCGTACTAGCGGGAACTACAATGAGCAGTTCTTC. The whole variable domain, remainder taken from reference TRBV13 and TRBJ2-1, is AAGVIQSPRHLIKEKRETATLKCYPIPRHDTVYWYQQGPGQDPQFLISFYEKMQSDKGSIPDRFSAQQFSDYHSELNMSSLELGDSALYFCASSRTSGNYNEQFFGPGTRLTVL.

The V call is TRBV30, the J call TRBJ1-2; 10 bases match TRBD1. The length of the CDR3 is 15 residues. The germline CDR1 and CDR2 sequences are GTSNPN and SVGIG (reference sequence). V lost 3 bases to trimming and J lost 4 bases; unmatched junction nucleotides: 8. The DNA of the CDR3 is TGTGCCTGGAGACGGGGGACAGGGGAAGCCTATGGCTACACCTTC. Amino acid sequence: CAWRRGTGEAYGYTF.

This chain joins TRBV28 and TRBJ2-7; possibly TRBD2 for D (5 bases). V lost 6 bases and J lost 6, with 12 bases in between. This CDR3 has 12 residues. Germline CDR1 MDHEN, CDR2 SYDVKM. The CDR3 protein is CASSQLRGEQYF. The DNA for the CDR3 is TGTGCCAGCAGCCAACTTCGGGGCGAGCAGTACTTC.

The chain links TRBV7-8 to TRBJ2-1, with a tentative D call TRBD2 (7 bases). Trimming stripped 5 bases from V and 3 bases from J, with 23 bases between. Germline CDR1 reads SGHVS; CDR2 reads FQNEAQ. CDR3 length equals 18 residues. The CDR3 DNA reads as TGTGCCAGCAGCCTCCACCAGGGGCTAGCGGACGGCTACAATGAGCAGTTCTTC. Its translation: CASSLHQGLADGYNEQFF.

This chain uses TRBV9 with TRBJ1-5; a weak D match, TRBD1 (6 bases). Germline assignment: CDR1 SGDLS and CDR2 YYNGEE. The V end lost 2 bases, the J end lost 0 bases, and 9 bases lay between the germline ends. The CDR3 is 15 residues long. The CDR3 DNA reads as TGTGCCAGCAGCGTTACAGGGCATAGCAATCAGCCCCAGCATTTT. This gives the protein CASSVTGHSNQPQHF.

The V and J genes are TRBV20-1 and TRBJ2-1; 7 bases fit TRBD2. In germline, CDR1 is DFQATT, CDR2 SNEGSKA (reference sequence). J lost 6 bases, V lost 0 bases, and 8 bases had no gene match. This CDR3 region has 15 residues. This CDR3 reads CSARDLSGKFNEQFF. CDR3 bases: TGCAGTGCTAGAGATCTCAGCGGGAAGTTCAATGAGCAGTTCTTC.

CDR3 nucleotides: TGCAGTGCTGGCCCTGGCGGGGTCTCCTACGAGCAGTACTTC. Translating gives CSAGPGGVSYEQYF. This chain connects TRBV20-1 to TRBJ2-7, with a weak D call TRBD2 (6 bases). Germline V gene data show CDR1 as DFQATT and CDR2 as SNEGSKA (reference sequence). Trimming took off 5 bases at V and 0 bases at J, with 14 bases between the two ends. This CDR3 is built from 14 residues.

The chain recombines TRBV28 with TRBJ2-1; no reliable D call. The germline V gene has CDR1 MDHEN and CDR2 SYDVKM. The CDR3 is made up of 12 amino acids. V lost 4 bases and J 10 bases, leaving 11 bases between the germline ends. The CDR3: CASSSRLREQFF. The DNA for the CDR3 is TGTGCCAGCAGTTCCAGACTGCGAGAGCAGTTCTTC.

The genes are TRBV16 and TRBJ2-7, with 8 bases fitting TRBD2. The CDR3 is 18 amino acids. Germline assignment: CDR1 KGHSY and CDR2 FQNENV. Trimming at V came to 4 bases and at J to 5 bases, leaving 19 bases not matched to a gene. The CDR3 is CASSRGVAGLSRPDEQYF. CDR3 nucleotide sequence: TGTGCCAGCAGCCGGGGGGTAGCGGGACTATCGCGTCCGGACGAGCAGTACTTC.

This clonotype showed up just a few times. This chain joins TRBV7-2 and TRBJ2-1, with TRBD1 identical over 9 bases. The CDR3 extends over 15 amino acids. Germline V CDR1 and CDR2: SGHTA, FQGNSA. Trimming cost V 5 bases and J 9 bases; bases outside gene matches: 11. The CDR3 is CASSERQGGLGEQFF. CDR3 DNA sequence: TGTGCCAGCAGCGAAAGACAGGGGGGCCTCGGTGAGCAGTTCTTC.

The chain is built from TRBV18 and TRBJ2-1; TRBD1 matches at 10 bases. V lost 5 bases to trimming and J lost 5 bases; unmatched junction nucleotides: 6. The CDR3 covers 15 residues. Looked up from germline, CDR1 is KGHSH and CDR2 is LQKENI. The CDR3 nucleotides read TGTGCCAGCTCAACAGGACAGGGGGTCAACAATGAGCAGTTCTTC. Its protein is CASSTGQGVNNEQFF. Combining the CDR3 with reference TRBV18 and TRBJ2-1 gives the whole variable domain NAGVMQNPRHLVRRRGQEARLRCSPMKGHSHVYWYRQLPEEGLKFMVYLQKENIIDESGMPKERFSAEFPKEGPSILRIQQVVRGDSAAYFCASSTGQGVNNEQFFGPGTRLTVL.

This clonotype occurred once. CDR3 in DNA: TGCAGCGTTGAGCGGCAGCCAATAGCTAGTGGGGCCGGGGAGCTGTTTTTT. This sequence encodes CSVERQPIASGAGELFF. This chain links TRBV29-1 with TRBJ2-2; D call uncertain. Germline CDR1 reads SQVTM; CDR2 reads ANQGSEA. The CDR3 loop spans 17 amino acids. The V gene lost 3 bases and the J gene lost 6 bases, with 23 bases spanning the gap.

This clonotype was seen a single time. This rearrangement joins TRBV6-5 to TRBJ2-3; D remains unclear. CDR1 is MNHEY and CDR2 is SVGAGI in the germline V gene. V was shortened by 3 bases and J by 0 bases, with 4 bases between the two germline ends. The CDR3 runs to 13 residues. CDR3 in amino acids: CASSYLSTDTQYF. The CDR3 DNA follows: TGTGCCAGCAGTTATTTGAGCACAGATACGCAGTATTTT.

This sequence joins TRBV6-2 or TRBV6-3 and TRBJ2-7; 8 bases agree with TRBD2. Germline CDR1 and CDR2: MNHEY and SVGEGT. The J segment lost 6 bases and the V segment lost 6 bases, leaving 4 bases of the junction unmatched. The CDR3 loop spans 12 amino acids. The CDR3 region has the DNA TGTGCCAGCAGGCGCGGGAGGTTCGAGCAGTACTTC. This encodes CASRRGRFEQYF.

The V gene is TRBV29-1, the J gene TRBJ2-7; possible D gene TRBD1, 6 bases. Germline CDR1 is SQVTM and CDR2 is ANQGSEA. The CDR3 runs 14 residues. Trimming cost V 3 bases and J 0 bases, with 12 bases left between them. The CDR3 spells CSVEGQGTSYEQYF. The CDR3 coding sequence is TGCAGCGTTGAGGGCCAGGGGACCTCCTACGAGCAGTACTTC.

The rearrangement joins TRBV12-3 or TRBV12-4 to TRBJ2-3; a weak D match, TRBD2 (6 bases). V was pared by 8 bases and J by 0 bases, with 12 bases between. The CDR3 runs 14 residues. The DNA of the CDR3 is TGTGCCAGCCAGCGGACTATTAGCACAGATACGCAGTATTTT. Residues: CASQRTISTDTQYF.

This clonotype has only a few counts. This rearrangement joins TRBV12-3 or TRBV12-4 to TRBJ2-7; TRBD1 agrees at 7 bases. J gave up 2 bases and V 3 bases, and 7 bases lay outside the gene matches. The CDR3 loop spans 15 amino acids. The CDR3 nucleotides are TGTGCCAGCAGTTTTAGGACAGGTGGAACCTACGAGCAGTACTTC. This translates into CASSFRTGGTYEQYF.

V usage is TRBV20-1 and J usage is TRBJ1-2; D ambiguous. V lost 6 bases and J 8 bases, leaving 13 bases between the germline ends. The CDR3 totals 11 residues. Germline-derived CDR1 and CDR2 are DFQATT and SNEGSKA (reference sequence). CDR3 in amino acids: CSARHLEGYTF. The CDR3, as DNA: TGCAGTGCCAGACACTTGGAGGGCTACACCTTC.

CDR3 bases: TGCAGCGTTGGACTAGCGGGAGATAGGGACACCGGGGAGCTGTTTTTT. Translated: CSVGLAGDRDTGELFF. This rearrangement joins TRBV29-1 to TRBJ2-2; TRBD2 agrees at 12 bases. Germline CDR1 and CDR2: SQVTM and ANQGSEA. The CDR3 spans 16 residues. Germline trimming cut 4 bases from V and 3 bases from J; bases unmatched to any gene: 6.

V is TRBV20-1 and J is TRBJ2-1; TRBD2 aligns across 7 bases. The CDR3 length is 16 residues. Per the germline V gene, CDR1 is DFQATT and CDR2 is SNEGSKA (reference sequence). V trimming: 5 bases; J trimming: 1 base; junction bases outside the gene matches: 11. The CDR3 reads CSAQPAGSISYNEQFF. The CDR3 bases are TGCAGTGCTCAGCCAGCGGGAAGCATTTCCTACAATGAGCAGTTCTTC.

The chain couples TRBV29-1 to TRBJ1-2; D remains unclear. V lost 4 bases to trimming and J lost 13 bases, with 13 bases between them. The CDR3 has 10 residues. The germline CDR1 and CDR2 sequences are SQVTM and ANQGSEA. CDR3 region: CSVGDGPFTF. The CDR3 DNA reads as TGCAGCGTTGGCGACGGCCCCTTCACCTTC.

CDR3 sequence: CSATVGYEAFF. CDR3 DNA: TGCAGTGCGACGGTGGGATACGAAGCTTTCTTT. The rearrangement joins TRBV20-1 to TRBJ1-1; no clear D. Trimming removed 6 bases at V and 8 bases at J, with 13 bases between. Germline V CDR1 and CDR2: DFQATT, SNEGSKA (reference sequence). This CDR3 region has 11 residues.

V usage is TRBV12-3 or TRBV12-4 and J usage is TRBJ1-2, with D perhaps matching TRBD1 (5 bases). Trimming took 7 bases from V and 4 from J, leaving 13 bases between them. There are 13 residues in the CDR3. CDR3 residues: CASTQTASYGYTF. For the CDR3, the DNA is TGTGCCAGCACTCAGACAGCAAGCTATGGCTACACCTTC.